This T cell receptor (beta chain) appears in the sequencing data of a study of blood T cell repertoires in COVID-19. Across the study: T cells, B-cell-depleted T cells, or PBMCs provided the cDNA or gDNA that served as material.

Here immunoSEQ multiplex PCR was the method, and the copy in TCRdb shows in-frame clones only, minus some. Among some 250,000 clones listed, around four fifths were seen once. V was clipped by 6 bases and J by 7 bases; unmatched bases: 10. The CDR3 spans 14 residues. Germline V gene lookup returns CDR1 MNHEY and CDR2 SMNVEV (reference sequence). The sequence came from a man aged 30-40 years who had recovered from COVID-19. The sample consisted of peripheral blood. The genes are TRBV27 and TRBJ2-5; 8 bases align to TRBD2. The CDR3 nucleotides are TGTGCCAGCAGACCCACCGGGGGGGTGAGGACCCAGTACTTC. This sequence encodes CASRPTGGVRTQYF.